This is a list of T cell receptor beta chains from one sample in a study of cytomegalovirus exposure and HLA in healthy donors. Repertoires were generated with immunoSEQ multiplex PCR, while TCRdb's copy carries only in-frame clones and drops some. The sample has about 160,000 clones; approximately 80% are singletons. Sequencing was performed on PBMCs. Receptor source: a man aged 25 to 40 in good health and CMV-seronegative. Each CDR3 is given with its conserved first and last residue. Fields, in order: J gene, V gene, clone size, D gene, CDR3 DNA, CDR3 protein. The D gene is left open where the match is weak. Not all rows give a size; the values are once, few, many and, for expanded clones, a class.

J: TRBJ1-1; V: TRBV4-1; size: .; D: TRBD1; DNA: TGCGCCAGCAGCCATAGACAGGGGGTGAACACTGAAGCTTTCTTT; CDR3: CASSHRQGVNTEAFF
J: TRBJ1-5; V: TRBV5-5; size: .; D: TRBD1; DNA: TGTGCCAGCAGCTTACGACAGGGCGATCAGCCCCAGCATTTT; CDR3: CASSLRQGDQPQHF
J: TRBJ1-1; V: TRBV5-6; size: .; D: TRBD1; DNA: TGTGCCAGCAGCTTCCGGGACAGGGAGAACACTGAAGCTTTCTTT; CDR3: CASSFRDRENTEAFF
J: TRBJ2-1; V: TRBV7-9; size: .; D: TRBD2; DNA: TGTGCCAGCAGCGCCACTAGCGGGGAGGTCAATGAGCAGTTCTTC; CDR3: CASSATSGEVNEQFF
J: TRBJ2-4; V: TRBV6-5; size: .; D: TRBD2; DNA: TGTGCCAGCAGTTCGCTCGGGGCTAGCGGGGTAAACATTCAGTACTTC; CDR3: CASSSLGASGVNIQYF
J: TRBJ2-7; V: TRBV7-2; size: .; D: TRBD1; DNA: TGTGCCAGCAGCTTAGGGAGACCCGGGACAGGGATCTACGAGCAGTACTTC; CDR3: CASSLGRPGTGIYEQYF
J: TRBJ1-2; V: TRBV19; size: .; D: TRBD1; DNA: TGTGCCAGTACCCTACAGGGGGACAACTATGGCTACACCTTC; CDR3: CASTLQGDNYGYTF
J: TRBJ1-6; V: TRBV29-1; size: .; D: .; DNA: TGCAGCGTTGGGGGGGGTAGGGATTCACCCCTCCACTTT; CDR3: CSVGGGRDSPLHF
J: TRBJ2-3; V: TRBV11-2; size: .; D: .; DNA: TGTGCCAGCAGCCCACGGAGCCCAAGGGGGGGGGCTTCAGGTGATACGCAGTATTTT; CDR3: CASSPRSPRGGASGDTQYF
J: TRBJ1-6; V: TRBV18; size: .; D: .; DNA: TGTGCCAGCTCCCAACCACTAGGGAATAATTCACCCCTCCACTTT; CDR3: CASSQPLGNNSPLHF
J: TRBJ1-6; V: TRBV10-3; size: .; D: TRBD1; DNA: TGTGCCATCAGTGAGTCGACAGGGGGCGCAAGTAATTCACCCCTCCACTTT; CDR3: CAISESTGGASNSPLHF
J: TRBJ1-4; V: TRBV9; size: .; D: TRBD1; DNA: TGTGCCAGCAGCTTAACCGGGACAGCAAGAACTAATGAAAAACTGTTTTTT; CDR3: CASSLTGTARTNEKLFF
J: TRBJ1-4; V: TRBV6-6; size: .; D: TRBD1; DNA: TGTGCCGCGGCTGGCGGGACAGGGGGTAATGAAAAACTGTTTTTT; CDR3: CAAAGGTGGNEKLFF
J: TRBJ2-1; V: TRBV30; size: .; D: TRBD2; DNA: TGTGCCTGGAACAGGGGGACTAGCGGGAGTAATGAGCAGTTCTTC; CDR3: CAWNRGTSGSNEQFF
J: TRBJ2-7; V: TRBV6-5; size: .; D: TRBD1; DNA: TGTGCCAGCAGATCGGGACAGGGCATATACGAGCAGTACTTC; CDR3: CASRSGQGIYEQYF
J: TRBJ2-5; V: TRBV2; size: .; D: TRBD1; DNA: TGTGCCTGTATCGGACAGGGAGGAGTAGAGACCCAGTACTTC; CDR3: CACIGQGGVETQYF
J: TRBJ2-5; V: TRBV7-7; size: once; D: .; DNA: TGTGCTAGCAGCGGCAGAACAGAGACCCAGTACTTC; CDR3: CASSGRTETQYF
J: TRBJ1-1; V: TRBV7-9; size: .; D: .; DNA: TGTGCCAGCAGCTTAGGTACATGGCCTAGGACTTTCTTT; CDR3: CASSLGTWPRTFF
J: TRBJ2-7; V: TRBV11-2; size: .; D: .; DNA: TGTGCCAGCAGCTGGGAGACTCTCCTAGGATCCTACGAGCAGTACTTC; CDR3: CASSWETLLGSYEQYF
J: TRBJ1-1; V: TRBV6-1; size: .; D: .; DNA: TGTGCCAGCAGAGAAAGTGTACCAGATCCCCGAACTGAAGCTTTCTTT; CDR3: CASRESVPDPRTEAFF
J: TRBJ2-7; V: TRBV4-3; size: .; D: TRBD2; DNA: TGCGCCAGCAGCCAAGAAGTGATAGCGGGGGGGTACTCCTACGAGCAGTACTTC; CDR3: CASSQEVIAGGYSYEQYF
J: TRBJ1-2; V: TRBV9; size: .; D: .; DNA: TGTGCCAGCAGCGTGGAAGGGGAGGTCTTAGGCTATGGCTACACCTTC; CDR3: CASSVEGEVLGYGYTF
J: TRBJ1-4; V: TRBV4-3; size: .; D: .; DNA: TGCGCCAGCAGCCAAGAAGGAGCCGGGAGAAATGAAAAACTGTTTTTT; CDR3: CASSQEGAGRNEKLFF
J: TRBJ2-5; V: TRBV28; size: .; D: TRBD1; DNA: TGTGCCAGCAGCCGGGTCCAGGGGGCCTGGGAGACCCAGTACTTC; CDR3: CASSRVQGAWETQYF
J: TRBJ2-1; V: TRBV5-6; size: .; D: TRBD2; DNA: TGTGCCAGCAGCTCTGAGCGGGGGGGCTTCGATGAGCAGTTCTTC; CDR3: CASSSERGGFDEQFF
J: TRBJ1-1; V: TRBV5-6; size: .; D: TRBD1; DNA: TGTGCCAGCAGCTTCTTGACTGGACAGGGGGCCGTAGCTTTCTTT; CDR3: CASSFLTGQGAVAFF
J: TRBJ1-6; V: TRBV7-8; size: few; D: .; DNA: TGTGCCAGCAGCTTACGGGGTGCCAACTCCTATAATTCACCCCTCCACTTT; CDR3: CASSLRGANSYNSPLHF
J: TRBJ2-6; V: TRBV9; size: .; D: .; DNA: TGTGCCAGCAGCGTTAGGGGAACCCCTGGGGCCAACGTCCTGACTTTC; CDR3: CASSVRGTPGANVLTF
J: TRBJ1-5; V: TRBV10-2; size: few; D: .; DNA: TGCGCCAGCAGTGAGTCGGGGGCCGACCCAGGAGCTCAGCCCCAGCATTTT; CDR3: CASSESGADPGAQPQHF
J: TRBJ2-1; V: TRBV19; size: .; D: TRBD2; DNA: TGTGCCAGTAGTATAATCGAGGCGGGAGGTCCCCACAATGAGCAGTTCTTC; CDR3: CASSIIEAGGPHNEQFF
J: TRBJ2-2; V: TRBV7-2; size: .; D: .; DNA: TGTGCCAGCACCCCCCCCGAGGTTGGCGGGGAGCTGTTTTTT; CDR3: CASTPPEVGGELFF
J: TRBJ1-2; V: TRBV4-3; size: .; D: .; DNA: TGCGCCAGCAGCCAAGTTCTTAGCCGTAACTATGGCTACACCTTC; CDR3: CASSQVLSRNYGYTF
J: TRBJ2-3; V: TRBV15; size: .; D: .; DNA: TGTGCCACCAGCAGAGATGGTGCCTCTACCTTTAGCACAGATACGCAGTATTTT; CDR3: CATSRDGASTFSTDTQYF
J: TRBJ2-1; V: TRBV14; size: .; D: TRBD1; DNA: TGTGCCAGCAGCCAGCCGAGGACAGGGGGAAATGAGCAGTTCTTC; CDR3: CASSQPRTGGNEQFF
J: TRBJ2-2; V: TRBV28; size: .; D: .; DNA: TGTGCCAGCAGTTTTACGAGGGCGGCCGGGGAGCTGTTTTTT; CDR3: CASSFTRAAGELFF
J: TRBJ1-1; V: TRBV28; size: .; D: TRBD1; DNA: TGTGCCAGCAGTTATCCCTGGACAGGGGGCTCTGAAGCTTTCTTT; CDR3: CASSYPWTGGSEAFF
J: TRBJ1-2; V: TRBV30; size: .; D: .; DNA: TGTGCCTGTCACACAGGGAACCTCAATGGCTACACCTTC; CDR3: CACHTGNLNGYTF
J: TRBJ2-2; V: TRBV28; size: .; D: TRBD1; DNA: TGTGCCAGCAGTCAACCCGACAGGGTCGGGGAGCTGTTTTTT; CDR3: CASSQPDRVGELFF
J: TRBJ1-4; V: TRBV27; size: .; D: TRBD1; DNA: TGTGCCAGCAGTCCACTACAGGGGTTGACTAATGAAAAACTGTTTTTT; CDR3: CASSPLQGLTNEKLFF
J: TRBJ1-1; V: TRBV9; size: few; D: .; DNA: TGTGCCAGCAGCTTAGGGGGAGGCACTGAAGCTTTCTTT; CDR3: CASSLGGGTEAFF
J: TRBJ1-2; V: TRBV2; size: .; D: TRBD1; DNA: TGTGCCAGCAGTTTACAGGGGACCAACTATGGCTACACCTTC; CDR3: CASSLQGTNYGYTF
J: TRBJ1-2; V: TRBV19; size: .; D: .; DNA: TGTGTCAGCTCGATTGGGGCCTATGGCTACACCTTC; CDR3: CVSSIGAYGYTF
J: TRBJ1-2; V: TRBV2; size: .; D: TRBD1; DNA: TGTGCCAGCGAGGACAGGGGCTATGGCTACACCTTC; CDR3: CASEDRGYGYTF
J: TRBJ2-7; V: TRBV5-5; size: .; D: .; DNA: TGTGCCAGCAGCTTGACTAACTCCTACGAGCAGTACTTC; CDR3: CASSLTNSYEQYF
J: TRBJ1-1; V: TRBV10-2; size: .; D: .; DNA: TGCGCCAGCAGTGATTCGGGGGGTGTTACTGAAGCTTTCTTT; CDR3: CASSDSGGVTEAFF
J: TRBJ1-4; V: TRBV19; size: .; D: .; DNA: TGTGCCAGTACTCACGGGCAGGGAGGTGAAAAACTGTTTTTT; CDR3: CASTHGQGGEKLFF
J: TRBJ1-5; V: TRBV5-4; size: .; D: .; DNA: TGTGCCAGCAGCTTGGGAGGAGACTATAGTCAGCCCCAGCATTTT; CDR3: CASSLGGDYSQPQHF
J: TRBJ2-2; V: TRBV10-3; size: .; D: TRBD1; DNA: TGTGCCATCAGTGAGACAGGGGAGTGGAGCGGGGAGCTGTTTTTT; CDR3: CAISETGEWSGELFF
J: TRBJ1-6; V: TRBV30; size: once; D: .; DNA: TGTGCCTGGAGTTTTGGACAGACGAATTCACCCCTCCACTTT; CDR3: CAWSFGQTNSPLHF
J: TRBJ2-2; V: TRBV28; size: .; D: TRBD1; DNA: TGTGCCAGCAGACGGGACAGGGGGCCCGGGAAGCTGTTTTTT; CDR3: CASRRDRGPGKLFF
J: TRBJ2-1; V: TRBV9; size: once; D: .; DNA: TGTGCCAGCAGCGCCGGAGGGCCCAGCTCCTACAATGAGCAGTTCTTC; CDR3: CASSAGGPSSYNEQFF
J: TRBJ1-1; V: TRBV6-6; size: .; D: .; DNA: TGTGCCAGCAGGGGCGCCCCCCCCTCTGAAGCTTTCTTT; CDR3: CASRGAPPSEAFF
J: TRBJ2-5; V: TRBV30; size: .; D: .; DNA: TGTGCCTGGGCAGGAGGGGGGGGTTACCAAGAGACCCAGTACTTC; CDR3: CAWAGGGGYQETQYF
J: TRBJ1-5; V: TRBV7-2; size: .; D: .; DNA: TGTGCCAGCAGCTTCAGGGATTCAAGGGAGCCCCAGCATTTT; CDR3: CASSFRDSREPQHF
J: TRBJ2-2; V: TRBV13; size: .; D: .; DNA: TGTGCCAGCAGCGTCCTCTTCGCGAACACCGGGGAGCTGTTTTTT; CDR3: CASSVLFANTGELFF